The rows below give T cell receptor beta chains drawn from one sample of a study of human T cells and chemical hapten exposure. Each CDR3 protein is one row after TCRdb ran MiXCR on the RACE reads. The profile covers roughly 90,000 distinct CDR3 sequences, with roughly 11% appearing a single time and about 0.95% taken by the ten largest. Here the sequenced sample was whole blood, taken in connection with sensitization to the hapten diphenylcyclopropenone (DPC). Receptors originate from a woman in her twenties or thirties with alopecia areata. Some clones in this sample may be carry-over from other donors' samples. The CDR3 runs from the conserved cysteine through the conserved F or W. D genes are given only for firm matches. Expanded clones are given a class, and other clones once, few, many or no size at all.

NA	many	TRBV7-2	TRBJ2-6	TGTGCCAGCAGCTCAGGTGTACGGAGTTCTGGGGCCAACGTCCTGACTTTC	CASSSGVRSSGANVLTF
NA	many	TRBV29-1	TRBJ2-3	TGCAGCGTAAAGGGAGCCACAGATACGCAGTATTTT	CSVKGATDTQYF
TRBD2	many	TRBV6-4	TRBJ2-3	TGTGCCAGCAGTGACTCGCCCGCGGGGGGCACAGATACGCAGTATTTT	CASSDSPAGGTDTQYF
TRBD2	NA	TRBV7-2	TRBJ2-7	TGTGCCAGCAGCTTAGTTGGAGCGGGAGGTCACGAGCAGTACTTC	CASSLVGAGGHEQYF
TRBD1	many	TRBV2	TRBJ1-2	TGTGCCAGCAGTTCGGAGGCAGGGGGTTTTTATGGCTACACCTTC	CASSSEAGGFYGYTF
NA	many	TRBV12-3/TRBV12-4	TRBJ2-5	TGTGCCAGCAATCGGAGGGGGCTCCAGGGAGAAGAGACCCAGTACTTC	CASNRRGLQGEETQYF
NA	many	TRBV6-4	TRBJ1-2	TGTGCCAGCAGTGCCGAACGGGGGGCTAAGTATGGCTACACCTTC	CASSAERGAKYGYTF
NA	NA	TRBV20-1	TRBJ2-5	TGCAGTGCTAGCCCAGGGTGGTACCAAGAGACCCAGTACTTC	CSASPGWYQETQYF
NA	few	TRBV20-1	TRBJ1-1	TGCAGTGCCCCTATCAGGAACACTGAAGCTTTCTTT	CSAPIRNTEAFF
TRBD1	many	TRBV18	TRBJ1-5	TGTGCCAGCTCACCAGGTGGACAGGGGGCCTCATCTCCCCAGCATTTT	CASSPGGQGASSPQHF
NA	many	TRBV7-8	TRBJ2-5	TGTGCCAGCAGCTTCAGGGAAACCCAAGAGACCCAGTACTTC	CASSFRETQETQYF
NA	NA	TRBV21-1	TRBJ1-4	TGTGCCAGCAGCCCCCCGAGCTGTGAAAAACTGTTTTTT	CASSPPSCEKLFF
NA	few	TRBV30	TRBJ2-4	TGTGCCTTAGCCGGGGAAGCCAAAAACATTCAGTACTTC	CALAGEAKNIQYF
TRBD2	many	TRBV7-9	TRBJ2-1	TGTGCCAGCACTCGGCTAGCGGGGGCCAATGAGCAGTTCTTC	CASTRLAGANEQFF
NA	many	TRBV20-1	TRBJ2-1	TGCAGTGCTACGGACACAAATGAGCAGTTCTTC	CSATDTNEQFF
TRBD2	many	TRBV18	TRBJ2-7	TGTGCCAGCTCACCTTCGACTAGCGGGAGCTACGAGCAGTACTTC	CASSPSTSGSYEQYF
NA	few	TRBV28	TRBJ1-1	TGTGCCAGCAGTTTATCGGGGACGAGGCCTGAAGCTTTCTTT	CASSLSGTRPEAFF
NA	NA	TRBV7-9	TRBJ2-2	TGTGCCAGCAGCTTCGGGACCTACGACGGGGAGCTGTTTTTT	CASSFGTYDGELFF
NA	few	TRBV4-1	TRBJ1-6	TGCGCCAGCAGCCAAGTCGGCAGGGACACTACCGGATCCCTCCACTTT	CASSQVGRDTTGSLHF
NA	few	TRBV7-2	TRBJ1-5	TGTGCCAGCAGCTTTCCGGCGAAGGCCCAGCATTTT	CASSFPAKAQHF
NA	NA	TRBV15	TRBJ1-5	TGTGCCACCCATTGGCCACGCAATCAGCCCCAGCATTTT	CATHWPRNQPQHF
NA	NA	TRBV2	TRBJ2-2	TGTGCCAGCAGTGAAGCGCTTTTAGGAGGGAGTTCCGGGGAGCTGTTTTTT	CASSEALLGGSSGELFF
NA	NA	TRBV29-1	TRBJ2-1	TGCAGCGTTGTGGGGGTGAGACAGTTCTTC	CSVVGVRQFF
TRBD1	many	TRBV7-9	TRBJ1-5	TGTGCCAGCAGCCCAACGGGGACAGGGGGTATCGGCAATCAGCCCCAGCATTTT	CASSPTGTGGIGNQPQHF
TRBD2	NA	TRBV7-2	TRBJ2-3	TGTGCCAGCAGCTTAGGACTAGCGGGGGTCACAGATACGCAGTATTTT	CASSLGLAGVTDTQYF
NA	many	TRBV12-3/TRBV12-4	TRBJ2-3	TGTGCCAGCAGTCGGGGTGCTGAGTGGGTGGATACGCAGTATTTT	CASSRGAEWVDTQYF
NA	few	TRBV10-2	TRBJ2-2	TGCGCCAGCAGTGCCCTGGGCAGGGACGCCAACACCGGGGAGCTGTTTTTT	CASSALGRDANTGELFF
NA	NA	TRBV7-6	TRBJ2-3	TGTGCCAGCAGTTTGGACCTCACAGATACGCAGTATTTT	CASSLDLTDTQYF
NA	NA	TRBV3-1	TRBJ1-4	TGTGCCAGCAGCCAACTAGATCGAACCCCTAATGAAAAACTGTTTTTT	CASSQLDRTPNEKLFF
TRBD1	NA	TRBV12-3/TRBV12-4	TRBJ2-5	TGTGCCAGCAGTTCCGGGACAGGTGAAGAGACCCAGTACTTC	CASSSGTGEETQYF
NA	many	TRBV7-9	TRBJ1-1	TGTGCCAGCAGCCAGAGGGAGAACACTGAAGCTTTCTTT	CASSQRENTEAFF
NA	many	TRBV9	TRBJ1-5	TGTGCCAGCAGCGTAGGGGCGGGCCAGAATCAGCCCCAGCATTTT	CASSVGAGQNQPQHF
NA	NA	TRBV2	TRBJ1-6	TGTGCCAGCCGGAGCCGGGACATAACTTCACCCCTCCACTTT	CASRSRDITSPLHF
NA	NA	TRBV3-1	TRBJ2-1	TGTGCCAGCAGCCAAGAGATTAGTCCGGCCTACGAGCAGTTCTTC	CASSQEISPAYEQFF
TRBD1	many	TRBV5-6	TRBJ2-4	TGTGCCAGCAGCTTGGGAGAGACAGGGGGCATTCAGTACTTC	CASSLGETGGIQYF
NA	NA	TRBV28	TRBJ1-1	TGTGCCAGCAGTTCCCAGGGATGGCGTGAAGCTTTCTTT	CASSSQGWREAFF
NA	many	TRBV30	TRBJ2-7	TGTGCCTGGAGTTCGGGACACTTCTACGAGCAGTACTTC	CAWSSGHFYEQYF